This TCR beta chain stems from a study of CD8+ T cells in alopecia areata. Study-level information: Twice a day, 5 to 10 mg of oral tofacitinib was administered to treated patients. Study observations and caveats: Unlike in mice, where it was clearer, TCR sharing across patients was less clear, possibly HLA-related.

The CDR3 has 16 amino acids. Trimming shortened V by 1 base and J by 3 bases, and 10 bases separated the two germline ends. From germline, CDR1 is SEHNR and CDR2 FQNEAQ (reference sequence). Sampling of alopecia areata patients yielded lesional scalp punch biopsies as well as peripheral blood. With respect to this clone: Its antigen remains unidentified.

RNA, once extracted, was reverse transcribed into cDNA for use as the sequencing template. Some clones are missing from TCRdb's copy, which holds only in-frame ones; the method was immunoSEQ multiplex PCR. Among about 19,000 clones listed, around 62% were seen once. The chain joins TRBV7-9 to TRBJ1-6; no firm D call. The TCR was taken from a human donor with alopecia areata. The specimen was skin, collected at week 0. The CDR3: CASSLGGWNYNSPLHF. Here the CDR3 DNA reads TGTGCCAGCAGCTTAGGCGGTTGGAACTATAATTCACCCCTCCACTTT.